These 20 T cell receptor beta chains came from one sample sequenced in a study of human T cells and chemical hapten exposure (dated by TCRdb to 2020 to 2023). The sample's time point label, in plain terms: patch test 3, about 24 weeks after DPC sensitization. In the paper's terms, the treatment or condition label means: therapeutic diphenylcyclopropenone sensitization with weekly scalp DPC. The library was obtained by RACE. The instrument was a NextSeq 500. The public reads were reanalyzed by TCRdb: fastp trimming at Q25, MiXCR alignment, in-frame beta chains only. For every CDR3 protein sequence, its rows merge into one entry that carries the most common genes and DNA. The table for this sample lists 99,000 or so distinct CDR3 sequences; around 35% of them were counted only once. In total, the top ten clones hold more than 2.5% of the sample. The sequences come from whole blood, collected in connection with sensitization to the hapten diphenylcyclopropenone (DPC). These receptors were taken from a man aged 35 to 55 with alopecia areata. Some clones in this sample may be carry-over from other donors' samples.

This clonotype was seen a few times. V and J are TRBV7-2 and TRBJ1-6, with D maybe TRBD1 (5 bases). Germline V lookup: CDR1 SGHTA, CDR2 FQGNSA. CDR3 length: 16 residues. V gave up 0 bases and J gave up 10 bases, with 16 bases separating them. Written as DNA, the CDR3 is TGTGCCAGCAGCTTAGCGTTGGCGGGGAACAGGTCACCCCTCCACTTT. Amino acid sequence: CASSLALAGNRSPLHF.

This CDR3 is CASSPQTDFISYEQYF. The CDR3 DNA reads TGTGCCAGCAGTCCCCAGACCGATTTTATATCCTACGAGCAGTACTTC. This chain connects TRBV28 to TRBJ2-7, with no clear D. The CDR3 has 16 residues. The ends were cut back, 5 bases at V and 1 base at J, with 18 bases in the middle. CDR1 is MDHEN and CDR2 is SYDVKM in the germline V gene.

V gene TRBV2 combines with J gene TRBJ1-1; D gene uncertain. The CDR3 spans 14 residues. The V end lost 4 bases, the J end lost 5 bases, and 14 bases lay between the germline ends. Per germline, CDR1 SNHLY and CDR2 FYNNEI. The CDR3, as DNA: TGTGCCAGCAGTGGGTTGATGGGGAGGACTGAAGCTTTCTTT. This gives the protein CASSGLMGRTEAFF.

The sample holds one count of this clonotype. This chain joins TRBV13 and TRBJ1-1, with D perhaps matching TRBD1 (5 bases). CDR1 and CDR2 (germline): PRHDT, FYEKMQ (reference sequence). The CDR3 sequence is 14 residues long. The ends were cut back, 4 bases at V and 6 bases at J, with 15 bases in the middle. CDR3 nucleotide sequence: TGTGCCAGCAGCTCGGGACCTGGGGTCGCTGAAGCTTTCTTT. Translating gives CASSSGPGVAEAFF.

The chain has TRBV12-3 or TRBV12-4 and TRBJ1-6; D is undetermined. V shed 6 bases and J shed 0 bases, with 12 bases lying between them. The CDR3 totals 16 residues. In DNA form, the CDR3 reads TGTGCCAGCAGCTCCGGGCCGAGCTCCTATAATTCACCCCTCCACTTT. Encoded protein: CASSSGPSSYNSPLHF.

This sequence joins TRBV5-1 and TRBJ1-5, with D hard to call. The CDR3 sequence is 15 residues long. CDR1 SGHRS and CDR2 YFSETQ come from the germline V gene. V shed 5 bases and J shed 2 bases, with 14 bases lying between them. The CDR3 DNA is TGCGCCAGCAGTCCCGGGCCCGGGCGCAATCAGCCCCAGCATTTT. Translating it yields CASSPGPGRNQPQHF.

This clonotype was picked up a small number of times. This chain connects TRBV29-1 to TRBJ2-3, with 7 bases identical to TRBD2. Germline CDR1 is SQVTM and CDR2 is ANQGSEA. Unmatched junction bases numbered 8, after V lost 6 bases and J lost 2 bases. This CDR3 has 14 amino acids. CDR3 coding DNA: TGCAGCGTCGGAGCGGGACTCTACACAGATACGCAGTATTTT. This gives the protein CSVGAGLYTDTQYF.

This clonotype was observed a few times. The rearrangement uses TRBV14 and TRBJ1-1, with a possible D match to TRBD1 (6 bases). Germline CDR1 reads SGHDN; CDR2 reads FVKESK. This CDR3 comprises 13 residues. The V gene lost 5 bases and the J gene lost 1 base, with 8 bases spanning the gap. CDR3 residues: CASSLDRNTEAFF. The DNA of the CDR3 is TGTGCCAGCAGCTTGGACAGGAACACTGAAGCTTTCTTT.

This clonotype was counted between two and nine times. The rearrangement links TRBV2 to TRBJ2-3; D is unclear. Trimming stripped 8 bases from V and 1 base from J, with 13 bases between. The CDR3 totals 14 residues. Germline loops: CDR1 SNHLY, CDR2 FYNNEI. CDR3 sequence: CASRQLGGTDTQYF. The CDR3, as DNA: TGTGCCAGCCGTCAGCTGGGCGGCACAGATACGCAGTATTTT.

This clonotype was seen a single time. The V gene is TRBV4-1, the J gene TRBJ1-3; D is possibly TRBD1 (5 bases). V lost 4 bases and J 2 bases, leaving 9 bases between the germline ends. This CDR3 is built from 14 residues. Germline V gene lookup returns CDR1 MGHRA and CDR2 YSYEKL. The CDR3, as DNA: TGCGCCAGCAGCCGGCAGGGACCTGGAAACACCATATATTTT. As protein: CASSRQGPGNTIYF.

This clonotype was picked up a small number of times. The genes are TRBV29-1 and TRBJ2-1; 8 bases line up with TRBD2. The CDR3 contains 14 residues. V lost 2 bases and J lost 9; bases outside the gene matches: 9. Germline V gives CDR1 SQVTM, CDR2 ANQGSEA. The CDR3 DNA follows: TGCAGCGTTGAATCAGCGGGAGTGACGGGTGAGCAGTTCTTC. Protein sequence: CSVESAGVTGEQFF.

This clonotype occurred a few times. The chain recombines TRBV5-5 with TRBJ2-3; 11 bases align to TRBD2. Trimming took 0 bases from V and 3 from J; bases not matched to a gene: 6. CDR3 length: 17 amino acids. The germline V gene has CDR1 SGHKS and CDR2 YYEKEE (reference sequence). CDR3 in amino acids: CASSLELAGVRTDTQYF. DNA of the CDR3: TGTGCCAGCAGCTTGGAACTAGCGGGAGTTCGGACAGATACGCAGTATTTT.

The rearrangement uses TRBV7-2 and TRBJ2-7; 7 bases are a match to TRBD2. V shed 4 bases and J 5 bases; nucleotides not matched to a gene: 11. Germline CDR1 is SGHTA and CDR2 is FQGNSA. The CDR3 sequence is 15 residues long. CDR3 loop: CASSSDGRAINEQYF. The DNA for the CDR3 is TGTGCCAGCAGCTCTGATGGGAGGGCCATCAACGAGCAGTACTTC.

This chain links TRBV7-9 with TRBJ2-3, with 10 nucleotides matching TRBD1. This CDR3 has 14 amino acids. V shed 4 bases, J shed 5 bases, and the junction held 3 bases outside the gene matches. The germline V gene has CDR1 SEHNR and CDR2 FQNEAQ (reference sequence). CDR3 in DNA: TGTGCCAGCAGCTCGACAGGGGGCTTAGATACGCAGTATTTT. This encodes CASSSTGGLDTQYF.

The J gene is TRBJ2-1, the V gene TRBV7-2; D might be TRBD1 (5 bases). V was trimmed by 0 bases and J by 3 bases, leaving 9 bases between them. This CDR3 is built from 15 residues. Germline V gene data show CDR1 as SGHTA and CDR2 as FQGNSA. DNA for the CDR3: TGTGCCAGCAGCTTAGCGGCCAGGGACTACAATGAGCAGTTCTTC. This encodes CASSLAARDYNEQFF.

Remarks on this clonotype: A much larger clone differs by one base, so this may be a read error. The rearrangement uses TRBV28 and TRBJ1-5; possible D gene TRBD1, 6 bases. The V gene's germline CDR1 is MDHEN and CDR2 SYDVKM. CDR3 size: 15 residues. CDR3 in amino acids: CVSSDGTLEVQPQHF. CDR3 DNA sequence: TGTGTCAGCAGTGACGGGACACTGGAGGTACAGCCCCAGCATTTT. Full variable domain (missing parts from reference TRBV28 and TRBJ1-5): DVKVTQSSRYLVKRTGEKVFLECVQDMDHENMFWYRQDPGLGLRLIYFSYDVKMKEKGDIPEGYSVSREKKERFSLILESASTNQTSMYLCVSSDGTLEVQPQHFGDGTRLSIL.

This clonotype was observed a handful of times. This chain uses TRBV12-3 or TRBV12-4 with TRBJ2-2; the D gene is possibly TRBD1 (5 bases). V was shortened by 6 bases and J by 1 base, with 12 bases between the two germline ends. CDR3 size: 15 residues. The CDR3 DNA sequence: TGTGCCAGCAGGCCTGGACACCTGAACACCGGGGAGCTGTTTTTT. It codes for CASRPGHLNTGELFF.

The count of this clonotype is one. This sequence joins TRBV6-2 or TRBV6-3 and TRBJ2-1; TRBD1 might be the D (5 bases). The CDR3 contains 12 residues. The germline V gene has CDR1 MNHEY and CDR2 SVGEGT. The V end lost 7 bases, the J end lost 10 bases, and 14 bases lay between the germline ends. The CDR3: CASTDLTDEQFF. The CDR3 DNA reads as TGTGCCAGCACAGATCTGACAGACGAGCAGTTCTTC.

The V and J genes are TRBV5-1 and TRBJ1-4; tentative D call: TRBD1 (5 bases). Germline assignment: CDR1 SGHRS and CDR2 YFSETQ. Trimming stripped 2 bases from V and 7 bases from J, with 12 bases between. The CDR3 loop spans 14 amino acids. The CDR3 is CASSLGGGGEKLFF. The CDR3 DNA reads as TGCGCCAGCAGCTTAGGCGGGGGTGGTGAAAAACTGTTTTTT.

V and J are TRBV7-9 and TRBJ2-1, with 9 bases matching TRBD1. The CDR3 is 14 residues long. The V and J ends lost 5 bases and 7 bases, in that order; junction bases with no gene match: 6. Germline CDR1 is SEHNR and CDR2 is FQNEAQ (reference sequence). The CDR3 DNA follows: TGTGCCAGCAGCCGGGACAGGGATAGGAATGAGCAGTTCTTC. As protein: CASSRDRDRNEQFF.